This TCR beta chain was captured by sequencing in a study of blood T cells in healthy people across ages. Germline V lookup: CDR1 ENHRY, CDR2 SYGVKD. Trimming shortened V by 10 bases and J by 4 bases, and 16 bases separated the two germline ends. The CDR3 totals 13 residues. Sample-barcoded 5' priming and a J-beta primer mix drove a second PCR of 7 to 11 cycles. Per-sample output comprised a minimum of 3 million paired-end reads containing CDR3. TCRdb passed the 5' RACE reads through MiXCR, listing each CDR3 protein once. Seen here are about 830,000 distinct CDR3 sequences, roughly 64% observed once, and the top ten hold over 20%. Findings of the study overall: The percentage of naive T cells correlated strongly with TCR beta diversity.

Worth noting for this clonotype: Its specificity is not known.

This TCR derives from a young man in good health. Source material: blood. V is TRBV10-3 and J is TRBJ1-2; possibly TRBD1 for D (5 bases). This chain's CDR3 is CATTVPGLYGYTF. CDR3 nucleotides: TGTGCCACGACAGTGCCCGGACTCTATGGCTACACCTTC.